This T cell receptor (beta chain) was sequenced in a study of T cell responses to AZD1222 COVID-19 vaccine. Overall study results and limits: Samples come after the peak T cell response, not at day 14. Possibly, clonal diversity was underestimated; donors were largely white British and included more females.

Points on this clone: The antigen remains undetermined.

The CDR3 sequence is 16 residues long. V trimming: 2 bases; J trimming: 0 bases; junction bases outside the gene matches: 4. The germline gives CDR1 MNHNS, CDR2 SASEGT. Only in-frame clones appear in the TCRdb table, and some are missing; sequencing was by immunoSEQ multiplex PCR. The sample holds under 120,000 clones; around 94% are singletons and the top ten take around 2%. The source was peripheral blood, collected on day 0 of AZD1222 vaccination. This receptor was taken from an adult in good health. V gene TRBV6-1 combines with J gene TRBJ1-1; 9 nucleotides line up with TRBD1. The CDR3 DNA sequence: TGTGCCAGCAGTGAAAGGACAGGGGCTATGAACACTGAAGCTTTCTTT. Residues: CASSERTGAMNTEAFF.